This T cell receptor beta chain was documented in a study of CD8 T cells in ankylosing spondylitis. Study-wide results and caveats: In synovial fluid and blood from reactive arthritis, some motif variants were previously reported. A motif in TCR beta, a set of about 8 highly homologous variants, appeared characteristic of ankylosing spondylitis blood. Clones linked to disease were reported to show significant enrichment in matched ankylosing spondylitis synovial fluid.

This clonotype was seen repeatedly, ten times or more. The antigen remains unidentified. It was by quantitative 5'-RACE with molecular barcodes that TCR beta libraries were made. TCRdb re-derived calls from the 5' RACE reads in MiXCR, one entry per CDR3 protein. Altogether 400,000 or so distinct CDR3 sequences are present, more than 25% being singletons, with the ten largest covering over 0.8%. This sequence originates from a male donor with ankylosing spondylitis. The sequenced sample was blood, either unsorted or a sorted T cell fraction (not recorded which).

CDR3 sequence: CSAVTLAGEQYF. DNA for the CDR3: TGCAGTGCCGTAACCCTAGCGGGAGAGCAGTACTTC. This rearrangement joins TRBV20-1 to TRBJ2-7; 9 nucleotides align to TRBD2. The CDR3 loop spans 12 amino acids. Germline values: CDR1 DFQATT, CDR2 SNEGSKA (reference sequence). The J segment lost 7 bases and the V segment lost 6 bases, leaving 7 bases of the junction unmatched.